This T cell receptor (beta chain) was sequenced during a study of PD-1 blockade in mismatch repair-deficient tumors. Overall study findings and caveats: Tumor-resident clones, often absent from pretreatment blood, expanded after pembrolizumab and then contracted.

TCRs were sequenced from a few patients responding to pembrolizumab. About this clone itself: Its target is unknown.

Sequencing was performed with immunoSEQ multiplex PCR; in TCRdb, only in-frame clones are kept and a portion is missing. The table has about 19,000 clones, roughly four fifths seen once; the top ten hold 1.4% to 1.5%. The receptor comes from an adult with mismatch repair-deficient cancer. The sequencing here drew on PBMCs, taken 52 weeks after starting pembrolizumab.

The CDR3 here is CASSLGGYSNQPQHF. DNA of the CDR3: TGTGCCAGCAGTTTGGGGGGGTATAGCAATCAGCCCCAGCATTTT. V usage is TRBV27 and J usage is TRBJ1-5; TRBD1 is a possible D gene (5 bases). Germline CDR1 is MNHEY and CDR2 is SMNVEV (reference sequence). The CDR3 totals 15 residues. V lost 3 bases to trimming and J lost 0 bases, with 9 bases between them.